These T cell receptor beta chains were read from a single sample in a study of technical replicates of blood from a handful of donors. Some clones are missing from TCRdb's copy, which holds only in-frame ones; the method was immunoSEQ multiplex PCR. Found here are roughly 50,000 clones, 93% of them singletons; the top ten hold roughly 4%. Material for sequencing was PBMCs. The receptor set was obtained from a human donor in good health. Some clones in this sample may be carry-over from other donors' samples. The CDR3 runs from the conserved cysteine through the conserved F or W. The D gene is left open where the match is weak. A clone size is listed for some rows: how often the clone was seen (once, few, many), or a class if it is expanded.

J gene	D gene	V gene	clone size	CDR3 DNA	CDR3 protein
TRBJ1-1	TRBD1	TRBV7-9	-	TGTGCCAGCAGCTCCGCTTCCGGGACAGGGTACACTGAAGCTTTCTTT	CASSSASGTGYTEAFF
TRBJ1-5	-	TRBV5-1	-	TGCGCCAGCAGCTTTACCGGGAACAGCAATCAGCCCCAGCATTTT	CASSFTGNSNQPQHF
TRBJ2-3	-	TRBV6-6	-	TGTGCCAGCAGTTATGCGGGGGATACGCAGTATTTT	CASSYAGDTQYF
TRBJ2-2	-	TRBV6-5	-	TGTGCCAGCAGGGAGGATACCGGGGAGCTGTTTTTT	CASREDTGELFF
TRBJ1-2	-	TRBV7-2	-	TGTGCCAGCAGCTTAGTCAAGGGGCCCAGCTATGGCTACACCTTC	CASSLVKGPSYGYTF
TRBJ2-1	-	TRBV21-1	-	TGTGCCAGCAGCAAAATGGTGGGAGGGTATTACAATGAGCAGTTCTTC	CASSKMVGGYYNEQFF
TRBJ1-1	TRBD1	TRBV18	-	TGTGCCAGCTCACCCGGACAGGGAAGGGACACTGAAGCTTTCTTT	CASSPGQGRDTEAFF
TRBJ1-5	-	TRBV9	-	TGTGCCAGCAGTGAACGGGGGGGAATCCAGCCCCAGCATTTT	CASSERGGIQPQHF
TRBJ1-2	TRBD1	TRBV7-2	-	TGTGCCAGCAGCTATAGGGCCTGGGACAGGGGATCGCAAGGCTACACCTTC	CASSYRAWDRGSQGYTF
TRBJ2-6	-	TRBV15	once	TGTGCCACCAGCAGAGATCGAAGTCCTGGAGGCGGGGCCAACGTCCTGACTTTC	CATSRDRSPGGGANVLTF
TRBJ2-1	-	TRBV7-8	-	TGTGCCAGCAGCCGAACCGGCGGGACGGGAGTCAATGAGCAGTTCTTC	CASSRTGGTGVNEQFF
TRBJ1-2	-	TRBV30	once	TGTGCCTGGAGTGTACGGCTGACAGACACAAATGGCTACACCTTC	CAWSVRLTDTNGYTF
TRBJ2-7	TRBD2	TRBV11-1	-	TGTGCCAGCAGCCTAGGACAGGGCCGGACTAGCGGCGAGCAGTACTTC	CASSLGQGRTSGEQYF
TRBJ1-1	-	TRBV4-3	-	TGCGCCAGCAGCCAAGGGGCAGGTTATACGGCTGAAGCTTTCTTT	CASSQGAGYTAEAFF
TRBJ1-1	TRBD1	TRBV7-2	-	TGTGCCAGCAGCTCCGACAGGGGGAGGCCTGAAGCTTTCTTT	CASSSDRGRPEAFF
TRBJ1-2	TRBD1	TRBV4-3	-	TGCGCCAGCAGCCAAGACCAGACAGGGAAAGTGTATGGCTACACCTTC	CASSQDQTGKVYGYTF
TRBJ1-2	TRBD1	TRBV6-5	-	TGTGCCAGCAGTGTACAGGCAGGGGGCAGCTATGGCTACACCTTC	CASSVQAGGSYGYTF
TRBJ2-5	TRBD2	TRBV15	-	TGTGCCACCAGCATGGGACTAGCGGGGGGGCCGATGGGGACCCAGTACTTC	CATSMGLAGGPMGTQYF
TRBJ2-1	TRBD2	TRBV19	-	TGTGCCAGTAGAAGTAGCGGGAGGGCCGGTGAGCAGTTCTTC	CASRSSGRAGEQFF
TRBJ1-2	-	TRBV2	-	TGTGCCAGCAGGGAGAGAATCAACTATGGCTACACCTTC	CASRERINYGYTF
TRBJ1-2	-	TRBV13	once	TGTGCCAGCAGCTTCGGGGGAACTAGCTATGGCTACACCTTC	CASSFGGTSYGYTF
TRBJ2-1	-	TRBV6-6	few	TGTGCCAGCAGTTACGGGGGGGCTGGGAATGAGCAGTTCTTC	CASSYGGAGNEQFF
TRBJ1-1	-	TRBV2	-	TGTGCCAGCAGTGCGACATACAGGGAGAACACTGAAGCTTTCTTT	CASSATYRENTEAFF
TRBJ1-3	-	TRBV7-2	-	TGTGCCAGTGGGGGGGTTGGAAACACCATATATTTT	CASGGVGNTIYF
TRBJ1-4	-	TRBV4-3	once	TGCGCCAGCAGCCAAGAGGCGAGTGGGAGGGAAAAACTGTTTTTT	CASSQEASGREKLFF
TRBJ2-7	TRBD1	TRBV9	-	TGTGCCAGCAGCCAAGCCTCGGGCAGGGGGTTCTACGAGCAGTACTTC	CASSQASGRGFYEQYF
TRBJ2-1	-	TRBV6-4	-	TGTGCCAGCAGTGACGGGGGACTTAGCTCCTACAATGAGCAGTTCTTC	CASSDGGLSSYNEQFF
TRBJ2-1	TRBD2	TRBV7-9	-	TGTGCCAGCAGTTCACTAGCGGGGGGGTCGGGGCAGTTCTTC	CASSSLAGGSGQFF
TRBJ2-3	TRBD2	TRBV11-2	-	TGTGCCAGCAGTCGGACTAGCGGGGGGTGGACAGATACGCAGTATTTT	CASSRTSGGWTDTQYF
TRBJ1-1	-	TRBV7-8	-	TGTGCCAGCAGCTCACCCCGTGGACAGAACACTGAAGCTTTCTTT	CASSSPRGQNTEAFF
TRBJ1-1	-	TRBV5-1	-	TGCGCCAGCAGCTTGGATGGCGGGGGGAACACTGAAGCTTTCTTT	CASSLDGGGNTEAFF
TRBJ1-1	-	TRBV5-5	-	TGTGCCAGCAACCAGCTTGAGGGAAGAAACACTGAAGCTTTCTTT	CASNQLEGRNTEAFF
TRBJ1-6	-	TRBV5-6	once	TGTGCCAGCAGCTTGGGACAGGATAATTCACCCCTCCACTTT	CASSLGQDNSPLHF
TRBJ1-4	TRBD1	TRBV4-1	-	TGCGCCAGCAGCCAAGGGGACAGAACTAATGAAAAACTGTTTTTT	CASSQGDRTNEKLFF
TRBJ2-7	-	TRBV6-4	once	TGTGCCAGCAGTAGGGCGGGAACGGGCGAGCAGTACTTC	CASSRAGTGEQYF
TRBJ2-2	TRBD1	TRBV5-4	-	TGTGCCAGCAGCTTGGGGACAGGGGGACCGGGCGGGGAGCTGTTTTTT	CASSLGTGGPGGELFF
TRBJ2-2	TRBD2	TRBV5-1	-	TGCGCCAGCAGCTTCCTAGCGGGCCTTAACACCGGGGAGCTGTTTTTT	CASSFLAGLNTGELFF
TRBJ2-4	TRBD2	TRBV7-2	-	TGTGCCAGCAGCTTAGTTGTGGGAGGGGCCAAAAACATTCAGTACTTC	CASSLVVGGAKNIQYF
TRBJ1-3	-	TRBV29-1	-	TGCAGCGTTGAACCCCGGGACTCTGGAAACACCATATACTTT	CSVEPRDSGNTIYF
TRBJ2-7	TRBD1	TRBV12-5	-	TGTGCTAGTGGTACACCAGGGGGCTCCTACGAGCAGTACTTC	CASGTPGGSYEQYF
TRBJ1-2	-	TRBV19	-	TGTGCCAGTACTATACGAATCAGGGGAAACTATGGCTACACCTTC	CASTIRIRGNYGYTF
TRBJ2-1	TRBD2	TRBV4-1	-	TGCGCCAGCAGCCAAGTAGGAGTCGCTAGCGGGGGGCATGAGCAGTTCTTC	CASSQVGVASGGHEQFF
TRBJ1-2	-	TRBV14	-	TGTGCCAGCAGCCAAGATCGGGGGGGTGGCTACACCTTC	CASSQDRGGGYTF
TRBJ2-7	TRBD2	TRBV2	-	TGTGCCAGCAGTGCGGGACTAGCGGGGACCTACGAGCAGTACTTC	CASSAGLAGTYEQYF
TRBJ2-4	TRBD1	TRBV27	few	TGTGCCAGCAAAAGGGGACAGATGGCCAAAAACATTCAGTACTTC	CASKRGQMAKNIQYF
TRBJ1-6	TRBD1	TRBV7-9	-	TGTGCCAGCAGCCCCGGGACAGGGGGCACGACACCCCTCCACTTT	CASSPGTGGTTPLHF
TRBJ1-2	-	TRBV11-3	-	TGTGCCAGCAGCCCCGGACAGCCTGAGATAAACTATGGCTACACCTTC	CASSPGQPEINYGYTF
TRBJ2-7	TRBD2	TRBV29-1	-	TGCAGCGTTGAGACTAGCGGGGGGAGCTACGAGCAGTACTTC	CSVETSGGSYEQYF
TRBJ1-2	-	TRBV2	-	TGTGCCAGCAGACTGAACTATGGCTACACCTTC	CASRLNYGYTF
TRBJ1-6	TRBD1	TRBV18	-	TGTGCCAGCTCACGGGGACAGGGAAGTAATTCACCCCTCCACTTT	CASSRGQGSNSPLHF
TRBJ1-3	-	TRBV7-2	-	TGTGCCAGCAGCTTCCAACAAAACTCTGGAAACACCATATATTTT	CASSFQQNSGNTIYF
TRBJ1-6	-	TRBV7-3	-	TGTGCCAGCAGCGCTCAGGGATATTCACCCCTCCACTTT	CASSAQGYSPLHF